This T cell receptor beta chain was sequenced for a study of beta chain features in type 1 diabetes. This clone was seen more than once but under ten times. The antigen remains undetermined. Study findings and constraints: All four CD4+ subsets from Type 1 diabetes patients carried moderately but significantly shorter TCRB CDR3s. Type 1 diabetes patients showed fewer insertions and more deletions at VDJ junctions. There was a possibility that cDNA sequencing over-represented cells with high TCR expression. It was possible that PCR favored shorter templates, equally so in patients and controls.

Sorting of CD4+ naive, central memory, regulatory and stem cell-like memory cells was performed via CD45RO/CCR7/CD25/CD127/CD95/CD27. The entirety of the isolated RNA underwent reverse transcription, so expressed TCRB transcripts were sequenced. The assay was immunoSEQ multiplex PCR, and TCRdb's table has in-frame clones only and misses some. The table records approximately 120,000 clones, around a sixth of them present only once. What was sequenced was central memory CD4+ T cells from blood. The receptor was isolated from a man between 18 and 35 years old with type 1 diabetes.

CDR3 coding DNA: TGTGCCATCGGACCGGGACAGGGATGGGATACGCAGTATTTT. This codes for CAIGPGQGWDTQYF. This chain uses TRBV7-2 with TRBJ2-3; 9 bases are shared with TRBD1. With 10 bases clipped from V and 6 bases from J, the junction kept 11 bases outside the gene matches. The CDR3 has 14 amino acids. Germline CDR1 reads SGHTA; CDR2 reads FQGNSA.